Described below is a single TCR beta chain sequence and its context. Its antigen is unknown. Healthy donors had no documented immune events, such as infections, while sampled. Clones were read by immunoSEQ multiplex PCR, and TCRdb kept only the in-frame ones, dropping some. The sample consists of over 75,000 clones, about 87% of them appearing once. The data originate from a study of identifying expanded T cells in peripheral blood. Study-wide points: Variance in clone template counts between approximately two-week samples significantly increased with total template count across all healthy donors. Technical replicates showed about 1.2 changed clones; two weeks 15 to 20; four weeks 19.

V dropped 3 bases and J dropped 3 bases, with 11 bases sitting between them. Germline CDR1 and CDR2: LNHDA and SQIVND (reference sequence). The CDR3 has 14 amino acids. The sequence was collected from a person aged 18 to 75 in good health. This chain links TRBV19 with TRBJ1-1; D ambiguous. The specimen sequenced was blood. CDR3 sequence: CASSMRLGYTEAFF. Here the CDR3 DNA reads TGTGCCAGTAGTATGAGGCTCGGTTACACTGAAGCTTTCTTT.